The 14 T cell receptor beta chains listed next were all sequenced from one sample in a study of T cells in tuberculosis. The table came from immunoSEQ multiplex PCR; TCRdb's copy has only in-frame clones and leaves some out. Of 29,000 or so clones listed, approximately 95% are singletons. The sequenced sample consisted of PBMCs. These receptors came from a donor between 10 and 35 years old with latent tuberculosis or without tuberculosis infection.

V is TRBV27 and J is TRBJ1-2, with D possibly TRBD1 on 5 matching bases. Germline assignment: CDR1 MNHEY and CDR2 SMNVEV (reference sequence). Trimming cost V 1 base and J 1 base, with 10 bases left between them. The CDR3 runs 15 residues. CDR3: CASSLWRGDNYGYTF. CDR3 coding DNA: TGTGCCAGCAGTTTATGGCGGGGGGATAACTATGGCTACACCTTC.

This chain joins TRBV9 and TRBJ2-3; 8 bases match TRBD2. The CDR3 sequence is 19 residues long. CDR1 is SGDLS, CDR2 YYNGEE, per germline. With V trimmed by 4 bases and J by 1 base, 17 bases remained unmatched. CDR3 DNA sequence: TGTGCCAGCAGCAGGGGACTAGGACGAGTCGTATTACGCACAGATACGCAGTATTTT. This gives the protein CASSRGLGRVVLRTDTQYF.

This chain uses TRBV19 with TRBJ2-3; 8 positions match TRBD2. CDR1 is LNHDA and CDR2 is SQIVND in the germline V gene (reference sequence). This CDR3 region has 17 residues. V was pared by 4 bases and J by 2 bases, with 11 bases of the junction left unmatched. The CDR3, as DNA: TGTGCCAGTAGTAAGGGCTGGCGGGGGGCAGACACAGATACGCAGTATTTT. This codes for CASSKGWRGADTDTQYF.

J is TRBJ2-1 and V is TRBV6-4, with D possibly being TRBD1 (7 bases). Germline loops: CDR1 MRHNA, CDR2 SNTAGT. The germline V and J ends were trimmed by 8 bases and 6 bases, with 17 bases remaining between them. The CDR3 spans 14 residues. CDR3 nucleotides: TGTGCCAGCTCTCTCGGACAGGAGGGCAATGAGCAGTTCTTC. Protein: CASSLGQEGNEQFF.

The rearrangement joins TRBV11-2 to TRBJ1-5; a possible D gene is TRBD1 (5 bases). The CDR3 length is 15 residues. CDR1 SGHAT and CDR2 FQNNGV come from the germline V gene. Trimming shortened V by 5 bases and J by 4 bases, and 15 bases separated the two germline ends. DNA of the CDR3: TGTGCCAGCAGCCGATGGTCGGGGGGGAATCAGCCCCAGCATTTT. This codes for CASSRWSGGNQPQHF. Drawing the rest from reference TRBV11-2 and TRBJ1-5, the complete variable domain is EAGVAQSPRYKIIEKRQSVAFWCNPISGHATLYWYQQILGQGPKLLIQFQNNGVVDDSQLPKDRFSAERLKGVDSTLKIQPAKLEDSAVYLCASSRWSGGNQPQHFGDGTRLSIL.

This chain connects TRBV28 to TRBJ2-7, with 8 bases lining up with TRBD1. The CDR3 covers 15 residues. The junction had 7 bases not matched to a gene; V was cut back by 4 bases and J by 2 bases. CDR1 MDHEN and CDR2 SYDVKM come from the germline V gene. The DNA for the CDR3 is TGTGCCAGCAGTTCAAGGACAGGGTTAACCTACGAGCAGTACTTC. This codes for CASSSRTGLTYEQYF.

A single count supports this clone. V usage is TRBV9 and J usage is TRBJ2-1, with unresolved D. The length of the CDR3 is 13 residues. Trimming removed 3 bases at V and 5 bases at J, with 9 bases between. Germline V CDR1 and CDR2: SGDLS, YYNGEE. CDR3 nucleotides: TGTGCCAGCAGCGGGAGTAGAGACAATGAGCAGTTCTTC. This sequence encodes CASSGSRDNEQFF.

The V call is TRBV28, the J call TRBJ2-1, with D possibly TRBD2 on 6 matching bases. The CDR3 is made up of 16 amino acids. Per germline, CDR1 MDHEN and CDR2 SYDVKM. The V end lost 6 bases, the J end lost 4 bases, and 19 bases lay between the germline ends. The CDR3 region is CASSSPSGRGYNEQFF. The CDR3 nucleotides are TGTGCCAGCAGCTCCCCCTCGGGCCGGGGGTACAATGAGCAGTTCTTC.

The V call is TRBV23-1, the J call TRBJ2-3, with 11 nucleotides matching TRBD2. TRBV23-1 is an ORF for which the function is uncertain. Losses at the gene ends were 9 bases for V and 5 bases for J; bases not matched to a gene: 13. CDR3 length: 16 residues. The CDR3 sequence is CARAEGSGGAQDTQYF. In DNA form, the CDR3 reads TGCGCCAGGGCTGAGGGTAGCGGGGGGGCCCAAGATACGCAGTATTTT.

This chain joins TRBV7-9 and TRBJ2-7; 7 nucleotides align to TRBD1. V was pared by 5 bases and J by 7 bases, with 11 bases of the junction left unmatched. The CDR3 runs 14 residues. Germline V gene lookup returns CDR1 SEHNR and CDR2 FQNEAQ (reference sequence). The CDR3 sequence: CASSDPGQSREQYF. The CDR3 DNA follows: TGTGCCAGCAGCGATCCGGGACAGAGTCGTGAGCAGTACTTC.

J is TRBJ1-4 and V is TRBV6-1; D perhaps matches TRBD1 (6 bases). Deletions cut 7 bases from V and 8 bases from J, with 17 bases between. CDR1 and CDR2 from the germline V gene are MNHNS and SASEGT. The CDR3 is 14 residues long. In DNA, the CDR3 is TGTGCCAGCATGGGGACAATTGCAGGCGAAAAACTGTTTTTT. It is translated as CASMGTIAGEKLFF.

This clone was observed once. The chain recombines TRBV19 with TRBJ2-5; possible D gene TRBD2, 6 bases. V lost 5 bases and J 5 bases, leaving 18 bases between the germline ends. The CDR3 consists of 15 residues. Germline CDR1 is LNHDA and CDR2 is SQIVND (reference sequence). The CDR3 reads CASSVRAGKGETQYF. The CDR3 DNA sequence: TGTGCCAGTAGTGTCCGTGCGGGAAAGGGTGAGACCCAGTACTTC.

The chain combines TRBV27 with TRBJ2-7; 13 nucleotides align to TRBD2. The germline CDR1 and CDR2 sequences are MNHEY and SMNVEV (reference sequence). This CDR3 comprises 17 residues. The V segment lost 4 bases and the J segment 2 bases; nucleotides outside the gene matches: 8. Written as DNA, the CDR3 is TGTGCCAGCAGTTCCACTTTAACTAGCGGGGGGGCCTACGAGCAGTACTTC. This sequence encodes CASSSTLTSGGAYEQYF.

The V and J genes are TRBV6-6 and TRBJ2-7; 9 nucleotides match TRBD1. The germline gives CDR1 MNHNY, CDR2 SVGAGI (reference sequence). With V trimmed by 7 bases and J by 2 bases, 9 bases remained unmatched. This CDR3 is built from 15 residues. CDR3 sequence reads: CASMGQGRRTYEQYF. The CDR3 DNA sequence: TGTGCCAGCATGGGACAGGGAAGGAGGACCTACGAGCAGTACTTC.